Presented here are 3 T cell receptor beta chains from one specimen sequenced in a study of blood T cell repertoires in COVID-19. The data were produced by immunoSEQ multiplex PCR, yet TCRdb's version contains in-frame clones alone and is incomplete. In the table there are under 350,000 clones, just over 85% of which are singletons. The sequencing sample was made of PBMCs or T cells enriched from blood (not recorded which). The receptors shown here come from a woman in her forties with acute COVID-19.

This chain uses TRBV7-3 with TRBJ2-3, with D possibly TRBD2 on 5 matching bases. Germline assignment: CDR1 SGHTA and CDR2 FQGTGA. The CDR3 spans 15 residues. Trimming pared 5 bases from V and 2 bases from J, leaving 14 bases between. For the CDR3, the DNA is TGTGCCAGCAGCCCCACCGGGGTATCCACAGATACGCAGTATTTT. Encoded protein: CASSPTGVSTDTQYF. Filled out from reference TRBV7-3 and TRBJ2-3, the complete variable domain reads GAGVSQTPSNKVTEKGKYVELRCDPISGHTALYWYRQSLGQGPEFLIYFQGTGAADDSGLPNDRFFAVRPEGSVSTLKIQRTERGDSAVYLCASSPTGVSTDTQYFGPGTRLTVL.

CDR3 sequence: CAISESEAGKFSNQPQHF. CDR3 in DNA: TGTGCCATCAGTGAGTCGGAAGCGGGAAAATTTAGCAATCAGCCCCAGCATTTT. The chain has TRBV10-3 and TRBJ1-5; D is unclear. Trimming left V 0 bases short and J 0 bases short, with 15 bases between. The length of the CDR3 is 18 residues. The germline V gene has CDR1 ENHRY and CDR2 SYGVKD.

V is TRBV6-2 or TRBV6-3 and J is TRBJ2-7; 16 bases are shared with TRBD2. Germline V gene sequence: CDR1 MNHEY, CDR2 SVGEGT. The CDR3 is 13 amino acids. The J segment lost 11 bases and the V segment lost 7 bases, leaving 5 bases of the junction unmatched. The CDR3 DNA sequence: TGTGCCAGCACTTATGGGACTAGCGGGAGGGAGTACTTC. It encodes CASTYGTSGREYF.